This TCR beta chain derives from a study of spatial heterogeneity in lung cancer. Overall study results and limits: In tumors, expanded intratumoral alpha and beta TCR counts tracked mutation counts. Counts for ubiquitous and regional expanded TCRs went along with ubiquitous and regional nonsynonymous mutations, respectively.

As for time point: sample taken at primary tumor resection. The CDR3 contains 15 residues. The V and J ends lost 3 bases and 0 bases respectively, with 9 bases between them. The germline gives CDR1 ENHRY, CDR2 SYGVKD. Every TCR cDNA molecule bore a unique molecular identifier. TCRdb reanalysed the 5' RACE reads using MiXCR and keeps one entry per CDR3 protein. The sample has around 20,000 distinct CDR3 sequences, approximately 9.5% seen once. This clonotype has ten or more counts. The antigen remains unidentified. This beta chain is off target for a library built for alpha chains, so its abundance means little.

The source material was lung tumor tissue, sampled at surgery. V usage is TRBV10-3 and J usage is TRBJ2-4; weak D call: TRBD1 (6 bases). The sequence was collected from a female donor with early-stage non-small cell lung cancer. The CDR3: CAISDTGLAKNIQYF. CDR3 nucleotides: TGTGCCATCAGTGACACAGGGCTAGCCAAAAACATTCAGTACTTC.